The 8 T cell receptor beta chains presented below share a single source sample, sequenced in a study of T-cell memory formation after mild COVID-19. Each CDR3 protein gets one entry after TCRdb re-called the 5' RACE reads with MiXCR. The sample lists around 130,000 distinct CDR3 sequences; around 15% were seen once. Sequencing input: PBMCs or a T cell subset sorted from them (not recorded which). These receptor sequences come from an adult woman who had mild COVID-19 (a few samples of this study predate the infection). Cell type and time point are not known.

J is TRBJ1-1 and V is TRBV5-1; TRBD1 agrees at 7 bases. The CDR3 contains 15 residues. Germline V gene data show CDR1 as SGHRS and CDR2 as YFSETQ. Trimming cost V 5 bases and J 0 bases; bases outside gene matches: 7. Here the CDR3 reads CASSFTGALNTEAFF. The CDR3 coding sequence is TGCGCCAGCAGTTTCACAGGGGCCCTGAACACTGAAGCTTTCTTT.

The chain has TRBV3-1 and TRBJ2-2, with 8 bases matching TRBD1. The V and J ends lost 8 bases and 0 bases, in that order; junction bases with no gene match: 5. The germline V gene encodes CDR1 LGHDT and CDR2 YNNKEL (reference sequence). The CDR3 sequence is 15 residues long. Written as DNA, the CDR3 is TGTGCCAGCGGGGACAGGTCACCGAACACCGGGGAGCTGTTTTTT. Amino acid sequence: CASGDRSPNTGELFF.

The table lists this clonotype with a few counts. This rearrangement joins TRBV7-8 to TRBJ2-2, with a possible D match to TRBD1 (6 bases). The germline V and J ends were trimmed by 8 bases and 5 bases, with 9 bases remaining between them. The CDR3 sequence is 12 residues long. Germline V CDR1 and CDR2: SGHVS, FQNEAQ. CDR3 nucleotide sequence: TGTGCCAGCCAGGGGTGGACCGGGGAGCTGTTTTTT. Translating it yields CASQGWTGELFF. Using reference TRBV7-8 and TRBJ2-2 for the parts outside the CDR3, the full variable domain is GAGVSQSPRYKVAKRGQDVALRCDPISGHVSLFWYQQALGQGPEFLTYFQNEAQLDKSGLPSDRFFAERPEGSVSTLKIQRTQQEDSAVYLCASQGWTGELFFGEGSRLTVL.

The genes are TRBV20-1 and TRBJ1-2; weak D call: TRBD1 (5 bases). Germline CDR1 is DFQATT and CDR2 is SNEGSKA (reference sequence). The CDR3 is made up of 13 amino acids. V lost 2 bases to trimming and J lost 4 bases, with 11 bases between them. CDR3 region: CSARPGMGYGYTF. As DNA, the CDR3 is TGCAGTGCTAGACCAGGGATGGGCTATGGCTACACCTTC.

The CDR3, as DNA: TGCAGCGTTGCACTGAGTGAAGCTTTCTTT. It yields the protein CSVALSEAFF. The V and J genes are TRBV29-1 and TRBJ1-1; D not resolved. Germline-derived CDR1 and CDR2 are SQVTM and ANQGSEA. This CDR3 region has 10 residues. The ends were cut back, 4 bases at V and 7 bases at J, with 7 bases in the middle.

This rearrangement joins TRBV9 to TRBJ2-7; 9 bases map to TRBD1. V shed 3 bases and J 0 bases; nucleotides not matched to a gene: 4. CDR3 length: 15 amino acids. Looked up from germline, CDR1 is SGDLS and CDR2 is YYNGEE. The CDR3 region has the DNA TGTGCCAGCAGCGCCGGGACAGGGAACTCCTACGAGCAGTACTTC. It codes for CASSAGTGNSYEQYF. Together with reference TRBV9 and TRBJ2-7, the CDR3 gives the full variable domain: DSGVTQTPKHLITATGQRVTLRCSPRSGDLSVYWYQQSLDQGLQFLIQYYNGEERAKGNILERFSAQQFPDLHSELNLSSLELGDSALYFCASSAGTGNSYEQYFGPGTRLTVT.

The chain is built from TRBV6-2 or TRBV6-3 and TRBJ1-5; weak D call: TRBD1 (5 bases). In germline, CDR1 is MNHEY, CDR2 SVGEGT. The CDR3 is 14 residues long. V gave up 8 bases and J gave up 4 bases, with 15 bases separating them. CDR3 loop: CASEETGVNQPQHF. CDR3 nucleotides: TGTGCCAGCGAAGAAACAGGCGTTAATCAGCCCCAGCATTTT.

J is TRBJ1-2 and V is TRBV10-3; D call uncertain. This CDR3 region has 16 residues. CDR1 is ENHRY and CDR2 is SYGVKD in the germline V gene. Trimming stripped 0 bases from V and 1 base from J, with 12 bases between. The CDR3 spells CAISESGQAFNYGYTF. The CDR3 nucleotides are TGTGCCATCAGTGAGTCGGGTCAAGCCTTTAACTATGGCTACACCTTC.